This passage covers 28 T cell receptor beta chains from one sample sequenced in a study of STAT5B mutations in CD4+ large granular lymphocyte leukemia. The protocol was immunoSEQ multiplex PCR, while the TCRdb copy is restricted to in-frame clones and leaves out a portion. The profile shows some 8,800 clones, about four fifths of them singletons. Material for sequencing was PBMCs. The source of these receptors is a man between 60 and 70 years old with CD4+ T-cell large granular lymphocyte leukemia.

The genes are TRBV7-9 and TRBJ2-3, with 9 nucleotides matching TRBD2. V was pared by 4 bases and J by 1 base, with 12 bases of the junction left unmatched. The CDR3 covers 18 residues. Germline CDR1 reads SEHNR; CDR2 reads FQNEAQ (reference sequence). This chain's CDR3 is CASSSTEMTSGGTDTQYF. DNA for the CDR3: TGTGCCAGCAGCTCTACCGAGATGACTAGCGGAGGCACAGATACGCAGTATTTT.

The chain couples TRBV19 to TRBJ2-7; no definite D call. CDR3 length: 13 amino acids. Trimming stripped 8 bases from V and 0 bases from J, with 11 bases between. CDR1 and CDR2 from the germline V gene are LNHDA and SQIVND (reference sequence). For the CDR3, the DNA is TGTGCCAGTCTGGACCACAACTCCTACGAGCAGTACTTC. Protein product: CASLDHNSYEQYF.

This clone has only a few counts. J is TRBJ2-7 and V is TRBV9; tentative D call: TRBD1 (5 bases). The V gene's germline CDR1 is SGDLS and CDR2 YYNGEE. V was clipped by 0 bases and J by 0 bases, with 13 bases between them. The CDR3 loop spans 16 amino acids. CDR3 in amino acids: CASSVGGQGISYEQYF. The CDR3 nucleotides are TGTGCCAGCAGCGTAGGGGGTCAGGGTATCTCCTACGAGCAGTACTTC.

The V and J genes are TRBV6-5 and TRBJ2-1; maybe TRBD2 (6 bases). Germline assignment: CDR1 MNHEY and CDR2 SVGAGI. V was clipped by 5 bases and J by 3 bases, with 11 bases between them. This CDR3 contains 14 residues. Here the CDR3 reads CASSAGLNYNEQFF. CDR3 in DNA: TGTGCCAGCAGTGCGGGACTGAACTACAATGAGCAGTTCTTC.

This clone occurred a few times. The chain employs TRBV4-1 and TRBJ1-2; possibly TRBD1 for D (6 bases). The V end lost 0 bases, the J end lost 5 bases, and 13 bases lay between the germline ends. Per germline, CDR1 MGHRA and CDR2 YSYEKL. This CDR3 region has 15 residues. CDR3 sequence: CASSQDRAGDYGYTF. The CDR3 DNA sequence: TGCGCCAGCAGCCAAGATCGGGCAGGGGATTATGGCTACACCTTC.

This clone is a singleton in its sample. The chain links TRBV2 to TRBJ1-5; D is possibly TRBD1 (6 bases). The CDR3 consists of 15 residues. CDR1 is SNHLY and CDR2 is FYNNEI in the germline V gene. Trimming shortened V by 6 bases and J by 7 bases, and 19 bases separated the two germline ends. In DNA, the CDR3 is TGTGCCAGCAGCCCTCCTCGCCAGGGGCAGCAGCCCCAGCATTTT. It codes for CASSPPRQGQQPQHF.

This clone was detected a few times. The chain is built from TRBV30 and TRBJ1-5; D ambiguous. Germline values: CDR1 GTSNPN, CDR2 SVGIG (reference sequence). The CDR3 is 13 residues long. Trimming shortened V by 0 bases and J by 5 bases, and 8 bases separated the two germline ends. The CDR3 region has the DNA TGTGCCTGGAGTGTACGGAGGGATCAGCCCCAGCATTTT. Amino acid sequence: CAWSVRRDQPQHF.

The gene calls are TRBV7-2 and TRBJ2-7; possible D gene TRBD2, 5 bases. The germline V and J ends were trimmed by 5 bases and 5 bases, with 7 bases remaining between them. This CDR3 has 11 amino acids. The germline V gene has CDR1 SGHTA and CDR2 FQGNSA. DNA of the CDR3: TGTGCCAGCAGCCAGAGGGACGAGCAGTACTTC. Amino acids: CASSQRDEQYF.

This chain joins TRBV29-1 and TRBJ2-7; the D call may be TRBD1 or TRBD2 (5 bases each). Trimming cost V 5 bases and J 3 bases, with 11 bases left between them. Germline V gene lookup returns CDR1 SQVTM and CDR2 ANQGSEA. The CDR3 spans 12 residues. DNA for the CDR3: TGCAGCGTTTCGGGACCGAGCTACGAGCAGTACTTC. Translating gives CSVSGPSYEQYF.

The V call is TRBV27, the J call TRBJ1-1; possible D gene TRBD1, 6 bases. V lost 3 bases to trimming and J lost 2 bases, with 10 bases between them. The germline V gene has CDR1 MNHEY and CDR2 SMNVEV (reference sequence). The CDR3 runs to 14 residues. The CDR3 sequence: CASSFYGTNTEAFF. For the CDR3, the DNA is TGTGCCAGCAGTTTCTACGGGACAAACACTGAAGCTTTCTTT.

V usage is TRBV11-2 and J usage is TRBJ2-3; TRBD1 is a possible D gene (5 bases). Germline V CDR1 and CDR2: SGHAT, FQNNGV. V shed 3 bases and J shed 6 bases, with 10 bases lying between them. The CDR3 loop spans 13 amino acids. The CDR3 DNA is TGTGCCAGCAGCTTGGGGCCCCCCGATACGCAGTATTTT. The encoded protein is CASSLGPPDTQYF.

The chain uses TRBV5-6 and TRBJ2-5, with D perhaps given as TRBD1 or TRBD2 (7 bases each). The CDR3 is 16 residues long. Trimming removed 5 bases at V and 2 bases at J, with 19 bases between. The germline V gene encodes CDR1 SGHDT and CDR2 YYEEEE. CDR3 nucleotide sequence: TGTGCCAGCAGTTCGGGGGGACAGCCAAGACAAGAGACCCAGTACTTC. It yields the protein CASSSGGQPRQETQYF.

The chain carries TRBV4-3 and TRBJ1-5; 9 bases line up with TRBD1. The CDR3 loop spans 17 amino acids. Germline V gives CDR1 LGHNA, CDR2 YSLEER. Trimming took 2 bases from V and 6 from J; bases not matched to a gene: 11. CDR3 amino acids: CASSQTRTGATSQPQHF. The CDR3 nucleotides read TGCGCCAGCAGCCAAACGAGGACAGGGGCGACCTCTCAGCCCCAGCATTTT.

The V and J genes are TRBV12-1 and TRBJ2-1; the table's D call, TRBD1, was not checked against the DNA. TRBV12-1 is recorded as a pseudogene. This CDR3 is built from 18 residues. The CDR3 is CASSFRAIRGYLLSEQFF. CDR3 bases: TGTGCCAGCAGCTTTCGCGCCATTAGGGGTTATTTGCTGTCTGAGCAGTTCTTC.

This chain connects TRBV6-4 to TRBJ2-1; no reliable D call. Germline CDR1 MRHNA, CDR2 SNTAGT. V dropped 2 bases and J dropped 1 base, with 3 bases sitting between them. The CDR3 is made up of 13 amino acids. CDR3 amino acids: CASSDDSYNEQFF. In DNA form, the CDR3 reads TGTGCCAGCAGTGACGATTCCTACAATGAGCAGTTCTTC.

The V call is TRBV18, the J call TRBJ2-7, with D tentatively TRBD2 (5 bases). There are 16 residues in the CDR3. With 4 bases removed from V and 3 bases from J, the gap between germline ends came to 19 bases. CDR1 is KGHSH, CDR2 LQKENI, per germline. The CDR3: CASSQERNSGSYEQYF. In DNA, the CDR3 is TGTGCCAGCTCACAAGAGAGAAACTCTGGGAGCTACGAGCAGTACTTC.

The rearrangement joins TRBV20-1 to TRBJ2-7; D may be TRBD1 or TRBD2 (5 bases each). CDR3 length: 10 amino acids. The germline gives CDR1 DFQATT, CDR2 SNEGSKA (reference sequence). Trimming left V 5 bases short and J 9 bases short, with 11 bases between. CDR3 in DNA: TGCAGTGCTGGGGGAGAGATGCAGTACTTC. It codes for CSAGGEMQYF.

The chain recombines TRBV19 with TRBJ2-7; TRBD1 is a possible D gene (6 bases). Trimming took 0 bases from V and 3 from J, leaving 9 bases between them. The CDR3 sequence is 14 residues long. Germline loops: CDR1 LNHDA, CDR2 SQIVND (reference sequence). This chain's CDR3 is CASSIDTGRYEQYF. The CDR3 DNA sequence: TGTGCCAGTAGTATAGATACAGGGCGCTACGAGCAGTACTTC.

V usage is TRBV7-6 and J usage is TRBJ2-5, with D unclear. Germline values: CDR1 SGHVS, CDR2 FNYEAQ. This CDR3 has 12 amino acids. V shed 1 base and J shed 5 bases, with 5 bases lying between them. CDR3 bases: TGTGCCAGCAGCTTAGTATATGAGACCCAGTACTTC. Translating gives CASSLVYETQYF.

This clone showed up just once. The chain links TRBV29-1 to TRBJ1-3, with D uncertain. Trimming took 6 bases from V and 2 from J, leaving 11 bases between them. The CDR3 loop spans 13 amino acids. Germline CDR1 reads SQVTM; CDR2 reads ANQGSEA. The CDR3 DNA follows: TGCAGCGTGGTTGCCGGGGCTGGAAACACCATATATTTT. It codes for CSVVAGAGNTIYF.

The rearrangement links TRBV7-3 to TRBJ2-1, with 10 bases aligning to TRBD1. After removal of 3 bases from V and 7 bases from J, the junction contained 6 bases not matched to a gene. Germline V gene data show CDR1 as SGHTA and CDR2 as FQGTGA. The CDR3 extends over 15 amino acids. This chain's CDR3 is CASSLTGGEGNEQFF. CDR3 DNA: TGTGCCAGCAGCTTGACAGGGGGCGAGGGTAATGAGCAGTTCTTC. Supplemented by reference TRBV7-3 and TRBJ2-1, the full variable domain reads GAGVSQTPSNKVTEKGKYVELRCDPISGHTALYWYRQSLGQGPEFLIYFQGTGAADDSGLPNDRFFAVRPEGSVSTLKIQRTERGDSAVYLCASSLTGGEGNEQFFGPGTRLTVL.

This chain links TRBV30 with TRBJ2-4; TRBD2 might be the D (6 bases). V lost 0 bases to trimming and J lost 12 bases, with 18 bases between them. The CDR3 spans 14 residues. CDR1 GTSNPN and CDR2 SVGIG come from the germline V gene (reference sequence). CDR3 region: CAWSVLGRPLNQYF. CDR3 bases: TGTGCCTGGAGTGTACTGGGGAGGCCCCTGAATCAGTACTTC.

The chain couples TRBV11-2 to TRBJ2-2; D is unclear. Trimming pared 0 bases from V and 2 bases from J, leaving 10 bases between. This CDR3 contains 16 residues. In germline, CDR1 is SGHAT, CDR2 FQNNGV. CDR3 protein: CASSLEGQTNTGELFF. CDR3 DNA: TGTGCCAGCAGCTTAGAGGGTCAGACCAACACCGGGGAGCTGTTTTTT.

This chain connects TRBV7-9 to TRBJ2-1, with 7 bases fitting TRBD1. CDR1 is SEHNR, CDR2 FQNEAQ, per germline (reference sequence). V shed 6 bases and J 3 bases; nucleotides not matched to a gene: 8. The CDR3 consists of 15 residues. CDR3 nucleotide sequence: TGTGCCAGCAGTCTAACACAGGGGTTCTACAATGAGCAGTTCTTC. This gives the protein CASSLTQGFYNEQFF.

The chain combines TRBV9 with TRBJ1-1; D is unresolved. This CDR3 has 13 amino acids. Trimming took 0 bases from V and 3 from J, leaving 6 bases between them. Germline V lookup: CDR1 SGDLS, CDR2 YYNGEE. DNA of the CDR3: TGTGCCAGCAGCGTAGATCCGTACACTGAAGCTTTCTTT. It yields the protein CASSVDPYTEAFF. The variable domain in full, completed from reference TRBV9 and TRBJ1-1, reads DSGVTQTPKHLITATGQRVTLRCSPRSGDLSVYWYQQSLDQGLQFLIQYYNGEERAKGNILERFSAQQFPDLHSELNLSSLELGDSALYFCASSVDPYTEAFFGQGTRLTVV.

The rearrangement links TRBV9 to TRBJ2-2; D is perhaps TRBD1 (6 bases). V was trimmed by 4 bases and J by 0 bases, leaving 16 bases between them. Germline CDR1 reads SGDLS; CDR2 reads YYNGEE. This CDR3 comprises 17 residues. In DNA, the CDR3 is TGTGCCAGCAGCACTAACCCCAGGACAGCGAACACCGGGGAGCTGTTTTTT. It translates to CASSTNPRTANTGELFF.

This clone was found a few times. The V and J genes are TRBV2 and TRBJ1-1; 7 bases are a match to TRBD1. CDR3 size: 14 residues. The V gene's germline CDR1 is SNHLY and CDR2 FYNNEI. Losses at the gene ends were 5 bases for V and 1 base for J; bases not matched to a gene: 4. CDR3 sequence: CASSRQGTNTEAFF. The CDR3, as DNA: TGTGCCAGCAGTAGACAGGGAACGAACACTGAAGCTTTCTTT.

This clone was seen once. The chain is built from TRBV28 and TRBJ2-5; D is uncertain. V gave up 4 bases and J gave up 7 bases, with 16 bases separating them. Germline CDR1 and CDR2: MDHEN and SYDVKM. The CDR3 extends over 14 amino acids. The chain's CDR3 is CASSSRVPGGTQYF. The CDR3 bases are TGTGCCAGCAGTTCACGGGTCCCGGGCGGGACCCAGTACTTC.